This T cell receptor beta chain was documented in a study of T cell responses to AZD1222 COVID-19 vaccine. Whole-study findings and limits: The study found vaccine-associated CD4 TCRs spanning spike, dominant at 160-218 and 743-854.

Turning to this clone: Its specificity is not known.

The CDR3 extends over 16 amino acids. J was trimmed by 6 bases and V by 0 bases; bases with no gene match: 8. The V gene's germline CDR1 is SGDLS and CDR2 YYNGEE. Using immunoSEQ multiplex PCR, the repertoire was profiled, and TCRdb retains in-frame clones only, with some absent. The sample includes 170,000 or so clones, approximately 95% seen only once; the top ten take about 1%. The chain links TRBV9 to TRBJ2-3; 9 bases match TRBD2. The clonotype originates from an adult who received the MenACWY meningococcal vaccine as a control. The specimen comprised peripheral blood, sampled 28 days after the second dose of the MenACWY control vaccine. The CDR3 DNA follows: TGTGCCAGCAGCGTAGAGGCGGGGGGGCCTTTTGATACGCAGTATTTT. Its translation is CASSVEAGGPFDTQYF.